This TCR beta chain originates from a study of blood T cell repertoires in COVID-19. Overall study: In each case, the material was cDNA or gDNA derived from T cells, B-cell-depleted T cells, or PBMCs.

Per the original methods: By means of reference gene primer amplification, nucleated cell counts were estimated. Libraries were prepared by immunoSEQ multiplex PCR; TCRdb keeps only in-frame clonotypes and omits some of them. V, J and clone size were drawn from that table, and D and trimming were deduced from the DNA. The data hold 280,000 or so clones, with over 75% observed a single time. Trimming took off 6 bases at V and 4 bases at J, with 21 bases between the two ends. The CDR3 spans 16 residues. Germline loops: CDR1 MGHDK, CDR2 SYGVNS. V and J are TRBV25-1 and TRBJ1-1, with D perhaps TRBD1 (6 bases). The sequenced material came from peripheral blood. The sequence was obtained from a human donor in a cohort sampled during active COVID-19. The CDR3 bases are TGTGCCAGCAGCCGAGGGCCAGGGGTGAAAGGCACTGAAGCTTTCTTT. Encoded protein: CASSRGPGVKGTEAFF.